The T cell receptor (beta chain) described here comes from a study of immune cell composition in non-small cell lung cancer. Looking at the study overall: Most cases were lung adenocarcinoma or squamous cell carcinoma.

The assay was immunoSEQ multiplex PCR, and TCRdb's table has in-frame clones only and misses some. The sample lists about 7,500 clones; 68% were seen once. Whole-study results and caveats: TIL tumour reactivity correlated with maximal tumour-associated clone frequency in adenocarcinoma. Squamous carcinomas (approximately 80%) more often had tumour-associated clones >0.5% than adenocarcinomas (33%).

DNA was extracted from unsorted cell suspensions stored frozen. CDR1 and CDR2 from the germline V gene are MNHEY and SVGAGI. The CDR3 is 15 residues long. Trimming removed 6 bases from V and 2 bases from J; junction bases left unmatched: 6. This clone occurred a few times. Its target is unknown. The receptor comes from a human donor with non-small cell lung cancer. Sequenced sample: lung tumor tissue. The gene calls are TRBV6-5 and TRBJ2-7, with 11 bases fitting TRBD1. The CDR3 sequence is CASRLGGQGAYEQYF. The CDR3 nucleotides are TGTGCCAGCAGATTGGGGGGACAGGGGGCCTACGAGCAGTACTTC.